The 2 T cell receptor beta chains listed next were all sequenced from one sample in a study of T cell changes during pregnancy in multiple sclerosis. Assay: immunoSEQ multiplex PCR; the TCRdb copy retains only in-frame clones and omits some. Of 70,000 to 75,000 clones in the sample, more than 90% were seen once. The material sequenced was peripheral blood, taken in the second trimester of pregnancy. These receptors originate from a female donor with multiple sclerosis, enrolled in a pregnancy study.

This clone was counted a few times. The chain uses TRBV15 and TRBJ1-1, with D perhaps TRBD1 (6 bases). This CDR3 has 15 amino acids. Germline loops: CDR1 LNHNV, CDR2 YYDKDF (reference sequence). V was pared by 8 bases and J by 3 bases, with 19 bases between. CDR3 sequence reads: CATGPLQGWHTEAFF. Written as DNA, the CDR3 is TGTGCCACCGGTCCCCTACAGGGCTGGCACACTGAAGCTTTCTTT.

The table lists this clone with a count of one. This sequence joins TRBV9 and TRBJ1-1; no definite D call. The CDR3 has 14 residues. Trimming took off 0 bases at V and 7 bases at J, with 13 bases between the two ends. The germline CDR1 and CDR2 sequences are SGDLS and YYNGEE. CDR3 bases: TGTGCCAGCAGCGTAGGTCTTATGGCAGGTGAAGCTTTCTTT. Its translation is CASSVGLMAGEAFF.